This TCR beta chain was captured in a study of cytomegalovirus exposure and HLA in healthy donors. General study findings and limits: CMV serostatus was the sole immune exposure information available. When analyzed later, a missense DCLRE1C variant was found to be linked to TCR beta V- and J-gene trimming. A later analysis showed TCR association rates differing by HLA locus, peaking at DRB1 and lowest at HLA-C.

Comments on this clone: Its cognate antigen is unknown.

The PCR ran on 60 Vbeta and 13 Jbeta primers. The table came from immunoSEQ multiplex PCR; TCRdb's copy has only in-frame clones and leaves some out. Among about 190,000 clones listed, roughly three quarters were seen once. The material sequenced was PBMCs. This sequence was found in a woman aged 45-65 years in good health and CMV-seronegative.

CDR3 DNA sequence: TGCAGCGTTCGGGACAGGGGGGCGTATGGCTACACCTTC. Residues: CSVRDRGAYGYTF. The rearrangement links TRBV29-1 to TRBJ1-2; 11 positions agree with TRBD1. Germline CDR1 and CDR2: SQVTM and ANQGSEA. After removal of 5 bases from V and 5 bases from J, the junction contained 4 bases not matched to a gene. The CDR3 length is 13 residues.